This is a list of T cell receptor beta chains from one sample in a study of vaccination effects on CD4 cells after COVID-19. Profiled with immunoSEQ multiplex PCR; TCRdb holds only in-frame clones, not every one. This table holds about 66,000 clones, roughly three quarters found once. Their recognized antigens are unknown. This specimen was CD4+ T cells from PBMCs cultured with HCoV-OC43 spike peptides, taken after COVID-19 vaccination. Receptors were obtained from a human donor who received a COVID-19 vaccine. Both conserved end residues are part of each CDR3. The D gene is left open where the match is weak. Clone sizes are given selectively: once, few, many, or a class where the clone is expanded.

CDR3nt,CDR3aa,j_gene,d_gene,abundance,v_gene
TGTGCCAGCAGCCGGGGACAGACCTATGGCTACACCTTC,CASSRGQTYGYTF,TRBJ1-2,TRBD1,NA,TRBV9
TGTGCCAGCTCACCTACCCCAGGGGGAAATGAAAAACTGTTTTTT,CASSPTPGGNEKLFF,TRBJ1-4,TRBD1,NA,TRBV18
TGCAGTGCTCGGCGGGGCTCTGAAGCTTTCTTT,CSARRGSEAFF,TRBJ1-1,NA,NA,TRBV20-1
TGTGCCAGCAGCCCCACCGGGACAATATCAGGGAAACTGTTTTTT,CASSPTGTISGKLFF,TRBJ1-4,NA,NA,TRBV6-5
TGTGCCAGCAGTTTAGCGGTGAACACCGGGGAGCTGTTTTTT,CASSLAVNTGELFF,TRBJ2-2,NA,few,TRBV28
TGTGCCAGCAGCCAATTAGCGGGACTCTCGTACAATGAGCAGTTCTTC,CASSQLAGLSYNEQFF,TRBJ2-1,TRBD2,NA,TRBV14
TGTGCCAGCAGGGCGACAGGGGGGAACACTGAAGCTTTCTTT,CASRATGGNTEAFF,TRBJ1-1,TRBD1,NA,TRBV2
TGCGCCAGCATTGCGGGACACGCAAGCTCTGGGGCCAACGTCCTGACTTTC,CASIAGHASSGANVLTF,TRBJ2-6,NA,NA,TRBV5-1
TGTGCCAGCAGTTTCAAGGTCGCAGATACGCAGTATTTT,CASSFKVADTQYF,TRBJ2-3,NA,NA,TRBV27
TGTGCCAGTAGTCACCACGGACAGCTTTTGAACACTGAAGCTTTCTTT,CASSHHGQLLNTEAFF,TRBJ1-1,NA,few,TRBV19
TGTGCCAGCTCACGACAGGGAGGGGAGACCCAGTACTTC,CASSRQGGETQYF,TRBJ2-5,NA,NA,TRBV18
TGTGCCAGCAGTCGCAGTGGAAACACCATATATTTT,CASSRSGNTIYF,TRBJ1-3,NA,few,TRBV12-3/TRBV12-4
TGTGCCAGCAGCCCCCAGGGCTTCCAAGAGACCCAGTACTTC,CASSPQGFQETQYF,TRBJ2-5,NA,once,TRBV3-1/TRBV3-2
TGTGCCAGCACGCTCCGTCCAGGGCTTACCGGGGAGCTGTTTTTT,CASTLRPGLTGELFF,TRBJ2-2,NA,few,TRBV2
TGCGCCAGCAGGGAGGGGCTTGAAGATACGCAGTATTTT,CASREGLEDTQYF,TRBJ2-3,NA,NA,TRBV5-1
TGTGCCAGCAAGCAGCGGGGGAACACAGATACGCAGTATTTT,CASKQRGNTDTQYF,TRBJ2-3,TRBD2,NA,TRBV28
TGTGCCAGTAAGACTGACGTCTTGTCCAACGTCCTGACTTTC,CASKTDVLSNVLTF,TRBJ2-6,NA,few,TRBV5-4
TGCGCCAGCAGCTTACAGGGGACACAAGAGACCCAGTACTTC,CASSLQGTQETQYF,TRBJ2-5,TRBD1,few,TRBV5-1